Listed below are T cell receptor beta chains from one sample, sequenced in a study of T-cell memory formation after mild COVID-19. MiXCR was run by TCRdb on the 5' RACE reads, yielding one entry per CDR3 protein. The repertoire holds hundreds of thousands of distinct CDR3 sequences, with around a sixth as singletons. The sample taken for sequencing was PBMCs or a T cell subset sorted from them (not recorded which). The source is an adult woman who had mild COVID-19 (a few samples of this study predate the infection). Cell type and time point are not known. The CDR3 runs from the conserved cysteine through the conserved F or W. D genes are given only for firm matches. Rows give clone size only sometimes, using once, few, many, or a class for an expanded clone.

size	V	J	D	length	CDR3	DNA
.	TRBV20-1	TRBJ2-7	TRBD2	14	CSASKERGDYEQYF	TGCAGTGCTAGTAAGGAACGGGGGGACTACGAGCAGTACTTC
few	TRBV29-1	TRBJ2-6	.	13	CSASKAGANVLTF	TGCAGCGCCTCGAAAGCCGGGGCCAACGTCCTGACTTTC
once	TRBV29-1	TRBJ1-1	.	13	CSVSVNGDTEAFF	TGCAGCGTTTCTGTGAATGGGGACACTGAAGCTTTCTTT
.	TRBV4-2	TRBJ1-2	.	14	CASSQVGGRDGYTF	TGTGCCAGCAGCCAAGTTGGTGGCAGGGATGGCTACACCTTC
.	TRBV29-1	TRBJ1-1	.	12	CSVLSGNTEAFF	TGCAGCGTCCTCTCTGGGAACACTGAAGCTTTCTTT
many	TRBV5-1	TRBJ2-5	.	14	CASSFPGRTETQYF	TGCGCCAGCAGCTTCCCGGGGAGGACCGAGACCCAGTACTTC
few	TRBV3-1	TRBJ2-3	.	15	CASSQQLGRRDTQYF	TGTGCCAGCAGCCAACAACTGGGTCGACGAGATACGCAGTATTTT
few	TRBV20-1	TRBJ2-7	.	11	CSARWSYEQYF	TGCAGTGCTAGGTGGTCCTACGAGCAGTACTTC
few	TRBV18	TRBJ2-2	TRBD1	18	CASSQSPPGQGNTGELFF	TGTGCCAGCTCGCAAAGTCCACCGGGACAGGGCAACACCGGGGAGCTGTTTTTT
few	TRBV9	TRBJ1-2	.	14	CASSLGGGNYGYTF	TGTGCCAGCAGCCTCGGAGGTGGAAACTATGGCTACACCTTC
.	TRBV2	TRBJ2-7	.	13	CASSITGTPLQYF	TGTGCCAGCAGTATTACCGGGACACCCTTGCAGTACTTC
few	TRBV15	TRBJ2-1	.	18	CATSSERTGLGGNNEQFF	TGTGCCACCAGCAGCGAACGGACCGGACTCGGAGGAAACAATGAGCAGTTCTTC
.	TRBV7-8	TRBJ2-1	.	15	CASSSEVSSYNEQFF	TGTGCCAGCAGCTCCGAGGTCAGCTCCTACAATGAGCAGTTCTTC
few	TRBV20-1	TRBJ2-2	TRBD1	14	CSARGPGGTGELFF	TGCAGTGCTAGAGGGCCAGGGGGCACCGGGGAGCTGTTTTTT
few	TRBV7-9	TRBJ2-3	.	16	CASARILGASTDTQYF	TGTGCCAGCGCCAGGATATTGGGGGCTAGCACAGATACGCAGTATTTT
many	TRBV20-1	TRBJ2-7	TRBD2	14	CSARDGREGNEQYF	TGCAGTGCTAGAGATGGTCGGGAGGGCAACGAGCAGTACTTC
.	TRBV7-9	TRBJ2-7	.	13	CASSRLGTYEQYF	TGTGCCAGCAGCCGACTGGGGACTTATGAGCAGTACTTC
.	TRBV6-5	TRBJ2-7	TRBD2	14	CASSYLAGVNEQYF	TGTGCCAGCAGTTATCTAGCGGGAGTCAACGAGCAGTACTTC
many	TRBV3-1	TRBJ2-2	TRBD1	18	CASSLLPGTGGRTGELFF	TGTGCCAGCAGCCTCCTCCCCGGGACAGGGGGCCGAACCGGGGAGCTGTTTTTT
.	TRBV7-2	TRBJ2-5	.	14	CASSRSGRKETQYF	TGTGCCAGCAGCCGAAGCGGGCGGAAAGAGACCCAGTACTTC
.	TRBV20-1	TRBJ2-1	.	15	CSARVTGRPYNEQFF	TGCAGTGCTAGAGTGACCGGGAGACCATACAACGAGCAGTTCTTC
few	TRBV6-6	TRBJ1-5	.	14	CASSYGDSNQPQHF	TGTGCCAGCAGTTACGGGGATAGCAATCAGCCCCAGCATTTT
.	TRBV5-1	TRBJ2-3	.	13	CASSYDPLDTQYF	TGCGCCAGCAGCTACGACCCTCTAGATACGCAGTATTTT
.	TRBV5-1	TRBJ1-4	.	13	CASKRVPAEKLFF	TGCGCCAGCAAGAGGGTCCCGGCAGAAAAACTGTTTTTT
.	TRBV14	TRBJ1-3	TRBD1	16	CASSQLRTGTGNTIYF	TGTGCCAGCAGCCAGCTCAGGACAGGGACTGGAAACACCATATATTTT